This T cell receptor (beta chain) was recovered during a study of blood T cell repertoires in COVID-19. V shed 6 bases, J shed 1 base, and the junction held 8 bases outside the gene matches. Germline assignment: CDR1 SNHLY and CDR2 FYNNEI. There are 15 residues in the CDR3. This clone has a handful of counts. Authors' methods: From reference gene primer amplification, estimates of nucleated cell counts were derived. Produced via immunoSEQ multiplex PCR; TCRdb's table is partial and in-frame only. Clone size and V and J calls were adopted from that table, with D and trimming inferred from the DNA. The top ten hold 2.5% to 3% of the sample, which has about 150,000 clones, roughly 80% seen once.

The chain combines TRBV2 with TRBJ1-1; 7 bases agree with TRBD1. Sequencing was done on a sample of peripheral blood. The receptor was derived from a middle-aged woman with active or convalescent COVID-19. CDR3: CASSGRAGGNTEAFF. CDR3 sequence (DNA): TGTGCCAGCAGCGGCCGGGCAGGGGGGAACACTGAAGCTTTCTTT.